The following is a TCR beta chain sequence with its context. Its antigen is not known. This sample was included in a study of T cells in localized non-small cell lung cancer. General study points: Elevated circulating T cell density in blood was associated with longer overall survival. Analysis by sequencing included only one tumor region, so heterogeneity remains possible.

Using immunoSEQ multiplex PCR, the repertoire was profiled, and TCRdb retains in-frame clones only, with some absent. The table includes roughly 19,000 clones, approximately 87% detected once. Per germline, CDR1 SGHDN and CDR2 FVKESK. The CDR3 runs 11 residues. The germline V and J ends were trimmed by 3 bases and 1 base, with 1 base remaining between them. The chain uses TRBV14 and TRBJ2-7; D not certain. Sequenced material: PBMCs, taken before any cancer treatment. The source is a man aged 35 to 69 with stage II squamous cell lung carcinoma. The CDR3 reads CASSHSYEQYF. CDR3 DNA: TGTGCCAGCAGCCATTCCTACGAGCAGTACTTC.